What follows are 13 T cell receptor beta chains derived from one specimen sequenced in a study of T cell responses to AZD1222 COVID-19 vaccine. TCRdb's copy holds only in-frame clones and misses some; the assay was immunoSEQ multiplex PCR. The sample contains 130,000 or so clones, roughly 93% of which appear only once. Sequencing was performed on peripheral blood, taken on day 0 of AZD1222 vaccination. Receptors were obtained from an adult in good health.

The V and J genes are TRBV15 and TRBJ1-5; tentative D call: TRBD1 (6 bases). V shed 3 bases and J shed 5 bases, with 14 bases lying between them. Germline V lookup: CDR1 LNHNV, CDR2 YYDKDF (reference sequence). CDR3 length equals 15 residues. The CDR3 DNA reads TGTGCCACCAGCAGCCGACAGGAGATGCATCAGCCCCAGCATTTT. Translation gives CATSSRQEMHQPQHF. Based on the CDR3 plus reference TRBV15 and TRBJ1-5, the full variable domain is DAMVIQNPRYQVTQFGKPVTLSCSQTLNHNVMYWYQQKSSQAPKLLFHYYDKDFNNEADTPDNFQSRRPNTSFCFLDIRSPGLGDTAMYLCATSSRQEMHQPQHFGDGTRLSIL.

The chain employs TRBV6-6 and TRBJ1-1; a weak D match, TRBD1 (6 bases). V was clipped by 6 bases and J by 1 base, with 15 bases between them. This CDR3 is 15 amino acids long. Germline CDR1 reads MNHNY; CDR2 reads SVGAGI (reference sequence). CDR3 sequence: CASSTIQGKNTEAFF. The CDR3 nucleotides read TGTGCCAGCAGCACCATACAGGGCAAGAACACTGAAGCTTTCTTT.

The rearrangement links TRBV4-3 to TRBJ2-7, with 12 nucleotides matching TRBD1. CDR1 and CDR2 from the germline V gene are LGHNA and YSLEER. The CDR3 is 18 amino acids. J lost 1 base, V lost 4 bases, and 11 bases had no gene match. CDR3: CASSLRWDRGRGSYEQYF. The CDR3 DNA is TGCGCCAGCAGCCTCCGGTGGGACAGGGGGCGCGGGTCCTACGAGCAGTACTTC.

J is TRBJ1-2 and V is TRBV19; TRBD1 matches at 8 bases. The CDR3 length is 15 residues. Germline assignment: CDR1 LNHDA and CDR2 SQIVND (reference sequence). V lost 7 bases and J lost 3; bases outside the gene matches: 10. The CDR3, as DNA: TGTGCCAGTAAAGGGGGTGCAGGGGGCGACTATGGCTACACCTTC. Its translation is CASKGGAGGDYGYTF.

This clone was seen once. The CDR3 DNA sequence: TGTGCCAGCATACGCTCTCTCGACAGGGGCGTCTTCGGTGGCTACACCTTC. Its protein is CASIRSLDRGVFGGYTF. The chain couples TRBV2 to TRBJ1-2; TRBD1 aligns across 8 bases. Germline CDR1 SNHLY, CDR2 FYNNEI. The CDR3 covers 17 residues. Trimming at V came to 7 bases and at J to 7 bases, leaving 20 bases not matched to a gene.

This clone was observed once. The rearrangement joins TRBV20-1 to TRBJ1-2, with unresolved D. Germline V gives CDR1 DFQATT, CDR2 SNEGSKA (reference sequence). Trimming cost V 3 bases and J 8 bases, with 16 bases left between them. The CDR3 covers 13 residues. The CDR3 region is CSASLPTRSGYTF. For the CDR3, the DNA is TGCAGTGCTAGTCTGCCCACCCGGAGCGGCTACACCTTC.

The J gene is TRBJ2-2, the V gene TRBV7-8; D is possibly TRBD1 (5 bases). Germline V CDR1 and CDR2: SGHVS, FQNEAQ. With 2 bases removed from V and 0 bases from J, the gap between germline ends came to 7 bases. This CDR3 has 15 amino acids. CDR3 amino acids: CASSLRGTNTGELFF. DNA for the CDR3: TGTGCCAGCAGCTTAAGGGGTACGAACACCGGGGAGCTGTTTTTT.

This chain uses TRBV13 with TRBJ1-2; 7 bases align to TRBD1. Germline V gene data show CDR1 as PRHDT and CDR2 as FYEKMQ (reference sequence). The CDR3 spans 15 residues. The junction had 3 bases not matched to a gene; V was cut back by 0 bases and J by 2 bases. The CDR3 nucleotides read TGTGCCAGCAGCTTAGGGGGACAGCGCAACTATGGCTACACCTTC. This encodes CASSLGGQRNYGYTF.

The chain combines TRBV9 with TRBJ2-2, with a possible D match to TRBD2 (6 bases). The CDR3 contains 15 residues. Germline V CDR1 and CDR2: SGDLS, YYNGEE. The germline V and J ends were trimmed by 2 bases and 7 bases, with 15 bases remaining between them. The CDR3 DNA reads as TGTGCCAGCAGCGTCCCCGGGACTGGGGTCGGGGAGCTGTTTTTT. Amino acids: CASSVPGTGVGELFF.

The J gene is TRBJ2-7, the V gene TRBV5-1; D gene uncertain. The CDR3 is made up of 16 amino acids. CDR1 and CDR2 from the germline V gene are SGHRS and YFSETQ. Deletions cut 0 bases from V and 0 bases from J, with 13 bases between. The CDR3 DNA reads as TGCGCCAGCAGCTTGGCCAGGCAGGAGAGCTCCTACGAGCAGTACTTC. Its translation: CASSLARQESSYEQYF.

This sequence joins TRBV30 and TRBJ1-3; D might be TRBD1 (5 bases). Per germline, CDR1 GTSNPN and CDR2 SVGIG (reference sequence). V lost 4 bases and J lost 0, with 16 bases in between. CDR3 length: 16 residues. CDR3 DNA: TGTGCCTGGATTTGGGACCCATCGTCCTCTGGAAACACCATATATTTT. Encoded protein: CAWIWDPSSSGNTIYF.

The CDR3 spells CASSPTGTDQPQHF. The DNA for the CDR3 is TGTGCCAGCTCACCAACAGGGACTGATCAGCCCCAGCATTTT. V gene TRBV18 combines with J gene TRBJ1-5, with D maybe TRBD1 (6 bases). CDR1 is KGHSH, CDR2 LQKENI, per germline. This CDR3 spans 14 amino acids. The V end lost 2 bases, the J end lost 5 bases, and 10 bases lay between the germline ends.

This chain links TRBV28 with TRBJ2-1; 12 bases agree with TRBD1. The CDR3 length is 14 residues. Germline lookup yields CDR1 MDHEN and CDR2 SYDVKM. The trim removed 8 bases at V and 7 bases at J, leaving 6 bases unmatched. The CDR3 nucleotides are TGTGCCAGCCGTCCGGGACAGGGGGCGAATGAGCAGTTCTTC. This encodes CASRPGQGANEQFF.